This T cell receptor beta chain is from a study of T cell responses to AZD1222 COVID-19 vaccine. Repertoires were generated with immunoSEQ multiplex PCR, while TCRdb's copy carries only in-frame clones and drops some. The data contain around 87,000 clones, 86% of them singletons. V was shortened by 4 bases and J by 9 bases, with 10 bases between the two germline ends. This CDR3 region has 12 residues. The germline CDR1 and CDR2 sequences are MNHEY and SMNVEV (reference sequence). This chain connects TRBV27 to TRBJ2-1; no reliable D call. This TCR derives from an adult in good health. Sequences were derived from peripheral blood, sampled on day 0 of AZD1222 vaccination. CDR3 protein: CASSSLVGEQFF. The CDR3 region has the DNA TGTGCCAGCAGTTCCTTGGTGGGTGAGCAGTTCTTC.